The clone carrying this T cell receptor beta chain appeared many times. Its matching antigen is unknown. This CDR3 region has 13 residues. Between the trimmed V and J ends, which lost 3 bases and 5 bases, there was a span of 11 bases. CDR1 and CDR2 from the germline V gene are MNHEY and SMNVEV (reference sequence). This specimen comes from a study of CD8 T cells in ankylosing spondylitis. Quantitative 5'-RACE with molecular barcodes was used to make the TCR beta libraries. MiXCR was run by TCRdb on the 5' RACE reads, yielding one entry per CDR3 protein. The data contain 200,000 to 250,000 distinct CDR3 sequences, roughly 18% of them seen just once; the ten biggest clones take up roughly 42%. Findings of the study overall: The study identified a TCR beta motif of eight highly homologous variants that appeared characteristic of ankylosing spondylitis blood.

The gene calls are TRBV27 and TRBJ2-7, with D unresolved. Sequencing was done on a sample of blood, either unsorted or a sorted T cell fraction (not recorded which). The receptor was isolated from a male donor with ankylosing spondylitis. CDR3 bases: TGTGCCAGCAGTTTCCTGACCTCTCACGAGCAGTACTTC. Its protein product is CASSFLTSHEQYF.